The entry below describes one TCR beta chain. The sample belongs to a study of blood T cell repertoires in COVID-19. Background on the study: Samples representing acute and convalescent COVID-19 were sourced from the United States, Italy and Spain. Sources were T cells, B-cell-depleted T cells, or PBMCs; the material itself was cDNA or gDNA.

Germline V gene sequence: CDR1 SNHLY, CDR2 FYNNEI. The trim removed 8 bases at V and 4 bases at J, leaving 7 bases unmatched. The length of the CDR3 is 15 residues. Profiled with immunoSEQ multiplex PCR; TCRdb holds only in-frame clones, not every one. The sample has about 300,000 clones, about 82% seen once. The TCR sequence derives from a woman aged 45 to 65 with acute or convalescent COVID-19. Sequenced: peripheral blood. The V gene is TRBV2, the J gene TRBJ2-5; 13 bases agree with TRBD2. CDR3 DNA: TGTGCCAGCGGCTCCGGACTAGCGGGAGTAGAGACCCAGTACTTC. Translation gives CASGSGLAGVETQYF.